This T cell receptor beta chain derives from a study of low-dose radiotherapy and immunotherapy resistance in tumors. CDR3 length: 15 amino acids. Germline V CDR1 and CDR2: SGHRS, YFSETQ. The V gene end was trimmed by 2 bases and the J gene end by 8 bases; junction bases not matched to a gene: 7. Primers targeting TRAV and TRBV primed first-strand cDNA, covering alpha and beta chains. The PCR that amplified TCRs ran for approximately 20 cycles, relying on a constant-region primer and a V-primer adapter. TCRdb used MiXCR to reprocess the reads, holding one entry per CDR3 protein. The sample lists 5,000 to 7,000 distinct CDR3 sequences, approximately 70% occurring once.

The genes are TRBV5-1 and TRBJ1-4; the match to TRBD1 covers 9 bases. This TCR derives from a human donor with advanced metastatic prostate, ovarian, gallbladder or colorectal cancer (not recorded which). This table probably holds off-target reads from a library built for another chain. The CDR3 DNA follows: TGCGCCAGCAGCTTTGGACAGGGGCTAGGCGAAAAACTGTTTTTT. The encoded protein is CASSFGQGLGEKLFF.